What follows describes a single T cell receptor beta chain. This record comes from a study of CD8 T cells in Susac syndrome. With random hexamers, 0.5 to 1 ug RNA was reverse transcribed. Multiplex PCR with immunoSEQ amplified the TCR beta CDR3 across 54 Vbeta and 13 Jbeta. TCRdb processed the immunoSEQ multiplex PCR reads anew with MiXCR; each CDR3 protein has one entry. The sample includes 180,000 or so distinct CDR3 sequences, around 94% seen only once; the top ten take roughly 0.13%. The V end was cut by 7 bases, the J end by 0 bases, with 16 bases between. Germline CDR1 is SGHTA and CDR2 is FQGNSA. This CDR3 is built from 15 residues. From blood CD8+ and CD4+ T cells, the TCR beta chain was sequenced. Controls were drawn from healthy donors and were matched for age and sex. Negative isolation yielded CD8+ and CD4+ T cells; FACS enriched TEMRA cells.

The V gene is TRBV7-2, the J gene TRBJ2-7, with D possibly called TRBD1 or TRBD2 (5 bases each). The sequencing input was CD4+ T cells from PBMCs. This sequence originates from a human donor in good health. CDR3 sequence (DNA): TGTGCCAGCATCCAAAGCGTTGGGGGCTCCTACGAGCAGTACTTC. This encodes CASIQSVGGSYEQYF.